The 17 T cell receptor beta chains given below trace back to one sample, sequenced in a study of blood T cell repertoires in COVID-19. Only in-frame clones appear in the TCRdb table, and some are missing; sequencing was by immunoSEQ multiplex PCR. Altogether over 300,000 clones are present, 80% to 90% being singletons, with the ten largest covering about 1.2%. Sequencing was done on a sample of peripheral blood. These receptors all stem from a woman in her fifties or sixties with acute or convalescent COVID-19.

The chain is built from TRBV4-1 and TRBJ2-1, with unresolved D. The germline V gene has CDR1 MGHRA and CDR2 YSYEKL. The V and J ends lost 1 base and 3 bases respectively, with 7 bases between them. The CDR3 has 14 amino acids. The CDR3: CASSQVQNYNEQFF. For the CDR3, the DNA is TGCGCCAGCAGCCAAGTTCAGAACTACAATGAGCAGTTCTTC.

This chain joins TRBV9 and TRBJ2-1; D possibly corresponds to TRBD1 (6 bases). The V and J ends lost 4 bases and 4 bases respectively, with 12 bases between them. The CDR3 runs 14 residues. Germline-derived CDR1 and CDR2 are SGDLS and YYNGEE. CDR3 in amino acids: CASSPPRGYNEQFF. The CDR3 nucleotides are TGTGCCAGCAGCCCCCCCAGGGGTTACAATGAGCAGTTCTTC.

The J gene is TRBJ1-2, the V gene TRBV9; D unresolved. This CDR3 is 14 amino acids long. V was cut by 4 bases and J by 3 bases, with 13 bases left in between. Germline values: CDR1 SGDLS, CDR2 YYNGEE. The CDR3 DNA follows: TGTGCCAGCAGCCTATCGACATCCTACTATGGCTACACCTTC. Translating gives CASSLSTSYYGYTF.

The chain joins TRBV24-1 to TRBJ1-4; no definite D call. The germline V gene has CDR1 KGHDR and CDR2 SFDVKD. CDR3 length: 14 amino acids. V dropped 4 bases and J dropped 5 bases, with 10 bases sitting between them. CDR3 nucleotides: TGTGCCACCAGTGAAAGTGGCCCGAATGAAAAACTGTTTTTT. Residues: CATSESGPNEKLFF.

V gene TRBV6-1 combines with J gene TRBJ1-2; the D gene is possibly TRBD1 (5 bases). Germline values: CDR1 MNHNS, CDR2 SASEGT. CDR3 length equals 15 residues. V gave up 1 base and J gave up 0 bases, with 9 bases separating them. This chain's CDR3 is CASSEEPGPNYGYTF. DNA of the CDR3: TGTGCCAGCAGTGAAGAGCCAGGGCCTAACTATGGCTACACCTTC.

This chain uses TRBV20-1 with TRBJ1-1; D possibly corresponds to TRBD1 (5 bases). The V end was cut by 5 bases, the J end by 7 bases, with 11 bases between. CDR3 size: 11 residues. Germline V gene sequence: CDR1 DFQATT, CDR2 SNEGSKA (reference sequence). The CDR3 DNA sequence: TGCAGTGCTGGGGCGTGGGGTGAAGCTTTCTTT. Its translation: CSAGAWGEAFF.

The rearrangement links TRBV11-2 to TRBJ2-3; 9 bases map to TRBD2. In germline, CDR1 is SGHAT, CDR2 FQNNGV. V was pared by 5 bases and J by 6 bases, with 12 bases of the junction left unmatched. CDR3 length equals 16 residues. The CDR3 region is CASSTRLAGARDTQYF. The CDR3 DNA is TGTGCCAGCAGCACCCGGTTAGCGGGGGCCAGGGATACGCAGTATTTT.

CDR3 in amino acids: CASSLAPQSSGNTIYF. DNA for the CDR3: TGCGCCAGCAGCTTGGCCCCACAGAGCTCTGGAAACACCATATATTTT. The chain recombines TRBV5-1 with TRBJ1-3; D not resolved. The CDR3 has 16 amino acids. V lost 0 bases to trimming and J lost 0 bases, with 10 bases between them. Germline loops: CDR1 SGHRS, CDR2 YFSETQ.

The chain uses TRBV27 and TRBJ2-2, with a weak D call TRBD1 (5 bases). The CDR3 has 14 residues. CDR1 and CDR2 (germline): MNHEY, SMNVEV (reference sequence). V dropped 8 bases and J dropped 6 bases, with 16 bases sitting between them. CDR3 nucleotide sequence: TGTGCCAGCTGCCGTAGGGGTCTGCCCGGGGAGCTGTTTTTT. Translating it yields CASCRRGLPGELFF.

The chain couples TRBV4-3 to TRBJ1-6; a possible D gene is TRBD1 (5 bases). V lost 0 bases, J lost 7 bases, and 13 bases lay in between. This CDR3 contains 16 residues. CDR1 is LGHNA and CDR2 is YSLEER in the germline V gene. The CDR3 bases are TGCGCCAGCAGCCAAGAATCAGGGTTGGGGAATTCACCCCTCCACTTT. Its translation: CASSQESGLGNSPLHF.

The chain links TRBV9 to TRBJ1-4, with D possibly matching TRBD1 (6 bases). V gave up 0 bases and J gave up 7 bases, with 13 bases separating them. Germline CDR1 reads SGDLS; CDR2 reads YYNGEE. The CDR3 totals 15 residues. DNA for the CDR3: TGTGCCAGCAGCGTAGGCCCAGGGGATCTTGAAAAACTGTTTTTT. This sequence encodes CASSVGPGDLEKLFF.

CDR3 protein: CASSEAEGRGEKLFF. Here the CDR3 DNA reads TGTGCCAGCAGTGAAGCGGAAGGGAGGGGTGAAAAACTGTTTTTT. The rearrangement joins TRBV2 to TRBJ1-4; D possibly corresponds to TRBD1 (5 bases). The germline V gene encodes CDR1 SNHLY and CDR2 FYNNEI. This CDR3 region has 15 residues. Between the trimmed V and J ends, which lost 0 bases and 7 bases, there was a span of 12 bases. The entire variable domain, with the rest obtained from reference TRBV2 and TRBJ1-4, is as follows: EPEVTQTPSHQVTQMGQEVILRCVPISNHLYFYWYRQILGQKVEFLVSFYNNEISEKSEIFDDQFSVERPDGSNFTLKIRSTKLEDSAMYFCASSEAEGRGEKLFFGSGTQLSVL.

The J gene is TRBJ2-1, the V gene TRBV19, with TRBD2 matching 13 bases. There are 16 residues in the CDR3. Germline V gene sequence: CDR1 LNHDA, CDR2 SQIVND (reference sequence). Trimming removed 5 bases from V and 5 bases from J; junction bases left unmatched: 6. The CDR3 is CASSSHGLAGDNEQFF. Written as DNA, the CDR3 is TGTGCCAGTAGTTCCCACGGACTAGCGGGAGACAATGAGCAGTTCTTC.

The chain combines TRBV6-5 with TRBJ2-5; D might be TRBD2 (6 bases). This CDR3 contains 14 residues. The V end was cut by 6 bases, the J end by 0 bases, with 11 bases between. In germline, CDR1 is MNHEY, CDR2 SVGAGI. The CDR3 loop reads CASSGGLDQETQYF. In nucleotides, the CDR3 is TGTGCCAGCAGCGGAGGGCTGGACCAAGAGACCCAGTACTTC.

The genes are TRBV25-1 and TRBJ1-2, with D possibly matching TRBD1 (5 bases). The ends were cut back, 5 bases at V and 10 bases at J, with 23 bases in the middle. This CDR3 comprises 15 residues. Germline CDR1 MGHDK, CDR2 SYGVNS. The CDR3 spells CASSSPGGGKPVYTF. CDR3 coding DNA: TGTGCCAGCAGTTCCCCTGGCGGGGGGAAGCCGGTCTACACCTTC.

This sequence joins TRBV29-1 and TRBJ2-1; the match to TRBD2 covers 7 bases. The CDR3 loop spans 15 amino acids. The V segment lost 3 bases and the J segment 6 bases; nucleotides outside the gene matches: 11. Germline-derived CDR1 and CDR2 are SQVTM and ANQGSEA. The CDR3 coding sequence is TGCAGCGTTGACATAGGACTAGGGAGAAGCAATGAGCAGTTCTTC. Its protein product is CSVDIGLGRSNEQFF.

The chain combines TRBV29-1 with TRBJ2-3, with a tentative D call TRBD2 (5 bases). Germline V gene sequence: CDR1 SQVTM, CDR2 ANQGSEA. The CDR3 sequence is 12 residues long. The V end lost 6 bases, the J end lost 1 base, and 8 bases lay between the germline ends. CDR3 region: CSVQRGTDTQYF. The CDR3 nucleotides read TGCAGCGTACAGAGGGGCACAGATACGCAGTATTTT.